These T cell receptor beta chains were read from a single sample in a study of lymphopenia after photon versus proton radiotherapy. Method: immunoSEQ multiplex PCR; TCRdb's copy keeps in-frame clones and lacks some. The sample records approximately 30,000 clones, around 94% being singletons. Source: peripheral blood, taken from a patient treated with photon-based radiotherapy. Receptors were obtained from a woman aged 45-59 years with cholangiocarcinoma. Each CDR3 is given with its conserved first and last residue. Each record gives: V gene, D gene, clone size, J gene, CDR3 DNA, CDR3 protein. A D gene is named only where the DNA matches it firmly. The listing skips clone size in some rows; elsewhere it reads once, few, many or a size class.

v_gene: TRBV15
d_gene: NA
abundance: NA
j_gene: TRBJ1-1
CDR3nt: TGTGCCACCAGCAGAGATCCGAACACTGAAGCTTTCTTT
CDR3aa: CATSRDPNTEAFF

v_gene: TRBV19
d_gene: NA
abundance: NA
j_gene: TRBJ2-2
CDR3nt: TGTGCCAGTAGTATAGGACTCCGAAAGGTGAACACCGGGGAGCTGTTTTTT
CDR3aa: CASSIGLRKVNTGELFF

v_gene: TRBV29-1
d_gene: NA
abundance: NA
j_gene: TRBJ1-4
CDR3nt: TGCAGCGTACAGACACAGAGGGAAAAACTGTTTTTT
CDR3aa: CSVQTQREKLFF

v_gene: TRBV7-9
d_gene: NA
abundance: NA
j_gene: TRBJ2-7
CDR3nt: TGTGCCAGCAGCCCCCGCACCGGGGGGCAGCAGTACTTC
CDR3aa: CASSPRTGGQQYF

v_gene: TRBV19
d_gene: NA
abundance: NA
j_gene: TRBJ1-1
CDR3nt: TGTGCCAGTACCCCGGGCCCTGAAGCTTTCTTT
CDR3aa: CASTPGPEAFF

v_gene: TRBV14
d_gene: NA
abundance: NA
j_gene: TRBJ1-2
CDR3nt: TGTGCCAGCAGCCAAAGGGGTGGCTATGGCTACACCTTC
CDR3aa: CASSQRGGYGYTF

v_gene: TRBV7-9
d_gene: NA
abundance: NA
j_gene: TRBJ1-5
CDR3nt: TGTGCCAGCAGCTTAAGCTGGGGGGTTGACAATCAGCCCCAGCATTTT
CDR3aa: CASSLSWGVDNQPQHF

v_gene: TRBV4-1
d_gene: NA
abundance: NA
j_gene: TRBJ2-1
CDR3nt: TGCGCCAGCAGCCTCGGGAGCCTAACCTACAATGAGCAGTTCTTC
CDR3aa: CASSLGSLTYNEQFF

v_gene: TRBV5-4
d_gene: NA
abundance: NA
j_gene: TRBJ2-6
CDR3nt: TGTGCCAGCAGCTTACCAGAAGACTCTGGGGCCAACGTCCTGACTTTC
CDR3aa: CASSLPEDSGANVLTF

v_gene: TRBV4-3
d_gene: NA
abundance: NA
j_gene: TRBJ2-1
CDR3nt: TGCGCCAGCAGCCAAGATTTGAGGGGGAATGAGCAGTTCTTC
CDR3aa: CASSQDLRGNEQFF

v_gene: TRBV7-8
d_gene: NA
abundance: NA
j_gene: TRBJ1-4
CDR3nt: TGTGCCAGCAGCCCCCGGGACACCTCAACTAATGAAAAACTGTTTTTT
CDR3aa: CASSPRDTSTNEKLFF

v_gene: TRBV19
d_gene: NA
abundance: NA
j_gene: TRBJ2-2
CDR3nt: TGTGCCAGTAGTGCCGGAGGCTCCTGGCGTACCGGGGAGCTGTTTTTT
CDR3aa: CASSAGGSWRTGELFF

v_gene: TRBV30
d_gene: TRBD1
abundance: NA
j_gene: TRBJ1-5
CDR3nt: TGTGCCTGGAGTGTAGGAAGGGGGCCTTATCAGCCCCAGCATTTT
CDR3aa: CAWSVGRGPYQPQHF

v_gene: TRBV4-3
d_gene: NA
abundance: NA
j_gene: TRBJ1-3
CDR3nt: TGCGCCAGCAGCCCCAACCGACAGTTTGCCTCTGGAAACACCATATATTTT
CDR3aa: CASSPNRQFASGNTIYF

v_gene: TRBV5-6
d_gene: NA
abundance: NA
j_gene: TRBJ1-3
CDR3nt: TGTGCCAGCAGAAGGGTCTCCTCTGGAAACACCATATATTTT
CDR3aa: CASRRVSSGNTIYF

v_gene: TRBV6-5
d_gene: NA
abundance: NA
j_gene: TRBJ2-5
CDR3nt: TGTGCCAGCAGTTCTACGGTTTCGGCCCAGTACTTC
CDR3aa: CASSSTVSAQYF

v_gene: TRBV9
d_gene: TRBD2
abundance: NA
j_gene: TRBJ2-1
CDR3nt: TGTGCCAGCAGCGTCGGGGGACTATTAACCAATGAGCAGTTCTTC
CDR3aa: CASSVGGLLTNEQFF

v_gene: TRBV29-1
d_gene: TRBD1
abundance: NA
j_gene: TRBJ1-1
CDR3nt: TGCAGCACTGGACAGGGGAACACTGAAGCTTTCTTT
CDR3aa: CSTGQGNTEAFF

v_gene: TRBV18
d_gene: TRBD2
abundance: NA
j_gene: TRBJ2-1
CDR3nt: TGTGCCAGCTCCCCCACCCGTAGCGGGGGGGTGGACAATGAGCAGTTCTTC
CDR3aa: CASSPTRSGGVDNEQFF

v_gene: TRBV5-1
d_gene: NA
abundance: once
j_gene: TRBJ1-1
CDR3nt: TGCGCCAGCAGCTTGGGTGGGCTGGGCGCTGAAGCTTTCTTT
CDR3aa: CASSLGGLGAEAFF

v_gene: TRBV5-1
d_gene: NA
abundance: NA
j_gene: TRBJ2-1
CDR3nt: TGCGCCAGCAGCACCGGGACAAGGCTTTACAATGAGCAGTTCTTC
CDR3aa: CASSTGTRLYNEQFF

v_gene: TRBV4-3
d_gene: NA
abundance: NA
j_gene: TRBJ1-1
CDR3nt: TGCGCCAGCAGCCAAGCCCGAAGCAGCACTGAAGCTTTCTTT
CDR3aa: CASSQARSSTEAFF

v_gene: TRBV9
d_gene: NA
abundance: NA
j_gene: TRBJ1-6
CDR3nt: TGTGCCAGCAGTTCCCAGGAGGGAGACTCACCCCTCCACTTT
CDR3aa: CASSSQEGDSPLHF

v_gene: TRBV2
d_gene: TRBD1
abundance: NA
j_gene: TRBJ2-7
CDR3nt: TGTGCCAGCAGTGAGAGACAGGGGGCTATCTCCGAGCAGTACTTC
CDR3aa: CASSERQGAISEQYF

v_gene: TRBV4-3
d_gene: NA
abundance: NA
j_gene: TRBJ1-5
CDR3nt: TGCGCCAGCAGCCAAGAGACAGGCTTCGGTCAGCCCCAGCATTTT
CDR3aa: CASSQETGFGQPQHF

v_gene: TRBV16
d_gene: TRBD1
abundance: NA
j_gene: TRBJ1-2
CDR3nt: TGTGCCAGCAGCCCTAGACAGGGCAGATTTGGCTACACCTTC
CDR3aa: CASSPRQGRFGYTF

v_gene: TRBV4-1
d_gene: TRBD1
abundance: NA
j_gene: TRBJ1-5
CDR3nt: TGCGCCAGCAGCCAAGAAGGGACAGGGCACAATCAGCCCCAGCATTTT
CDR3aa: CASSQEGTGHNQPQHF

v_gene: TRBV11-2
d_gene: TRBD2
abundance: NA
j_gene: TRBJ2-7
CDR3nt: TGTGCCAGCAGCTTAGGAACTAGCGGGGACTTCTCCTACGAGCAGTACTTC
CDR3aa: CASSLGTSGDFSYEQYF

v_gene: TRBV6-5
d_gene: TRBD1
abundance: NA
j_gene: TRBJ2-1
CDR3nt: TGTGCCAGCAGTTTACATCCGACAGGGGTAGGTGAGCAGTTCTTC
CDR3aa: CASSLHPTGVGEQFF

v_gene: TRBV6-5
d_gene: NA
abundance: NA
j_gene: TRBJ1-1
CDR3nt: TGTGCCAGCAGTTACTCGTATTGGCGGGCCCCTGAAGCTTTCTTT
CDR3aa: CASSYSYWRAPEAFF

v_gene: TRBV11-3
d_gene: NA
abundance: NA
j_gene: TRBJ2-3
CDR3nt: TGTGCCAGCAGCTTACAAGTCGGGGGCACAGATACGCAGTATTTT
CDR3aa: CASSLQVGGTDTQYF

v_gene: TRBV7-9
d_gene: TRBD1
abundance: once
j_gene: TRBJ1-5
CDR3nt: TGTGCCAGCAGCTTAGAGGTAGGGGGCTGGAGCAATCAGCCCCAGCATTTT
CDR3aa: CASSLEVGGWSNQPQHF

v_gene: TRBV14
d_gene: TRBD2
abundance: NA
j_gene: TRBJ2-2
CDR3nt: TGTGCCAGCAGCCAAGTCGGGGGGGCGCCGTTTTTT
CDR3aa: CASSQVGGAPFF

v_gene: TRBV7-6
d_gene: NA
abundance: NA
j_gene: TRBJ2-2
CDR3nt: TGTGCCAGCAGCGACGCAGAACTTACAGGGACGGAGCTGTTTTTT
CDR3aa: CASSDAELTGTELFF

v_gene: TRBV6-6
d_gene: NA
abundance: NA
j_gene: TRBJ2-7
CDR3nt: TGTGCCAGCAGTTATGGGGGCCGGGACGAGCAGTACTTC
CDR3aa: CASSYGGRDEQYF

v_gene: TRBV5-4
d_gene: NA
abundance: NA
j_gene: TRBJ1-1
CDR3nt: TGTGCCAGCAGTGTCGACCCTCGCGGGAACACTGAAGCTTTCTTT
CDR3aa: CASSVDPRGNTEAFF

v_gene: TRBV7-2
d_gene: NA
abundance: NA
j_gene: TRBJ2-3
CDR3nt: TGTGCCAGCAGCTCAGGTCTATCCTTCTTGGCGGATACGCAGTATTTT
CDR3aa: CASSSGLSFLADTQYF

v_gene: TRBV25-1
d_gene: TRBD1
abundance: NA
j_gene: TRBJ1-2
CDR3nt: TGTGCCAGCAGTGAATCCGGGACAGGGATTGGTGGCTACACCTTC
CDR3aa: CASSESGTGIGGYTF

v_gene: TRBV9
d_gene: NA
abundance: NA
j_gene: TRBJ1-1
CDR3nt: TGTGCCAGCAGCCCGGGCGTGGGACTGAAAATTGACACTGAAGCTTTCTTT
CDR3aa: CASSPGVGLKIDTEAFF

v_gene: TRBV7-9
d_gene: NA
abundance: NA
j_gene: TRBJ1-6
CDR3nt: TGTGCCAGCAGCCTGGACAGCCGAAATTCACCCCTCCACTTT
CDR3aa: CASSLDSRNSPLHF

v_gene: TRBV4-3
d_gene: NA
abundance: NA
j_gene: TRBJ1-5
CDR3nt: TGCGCCAGCAGCCGGAACCGGGGCCGCAATCAGCCCCAGCATTTT
CDR3aa: CASSRNRGRNQPQHF

v_gene: TRBV29-1
d_gene: TRBD1
abundance: few
j_gene: TRBJ1-1
CDR3nt: TGCAGCGTTGACCTCCGGGACAGGGGTTTTATATTCTTT
CDR3aa: CSVDLRDRGFIFF

v_gene: TRBV19
d_gene: NA
abundance: NA
j_gene: TRBJ1-2
CDR3nt: TGTGCCAGTAGTATACCCCCGGGGCAGTTGGACGGCTACACCTTC
CDR3aa: CASSIPPGQLDGYTF

v_gene: TRBV2
d_gene: TRBD1
abundance: NA
j_gene: TRBJ2-2
CDR3nt: TGTGCCAGCTGGGCAGGACAGGGGGGGACCGGGGAGCTGTTTTTT
CDR3aa: CASWAGQGGTGELFF